Reported below is one T cell receptor (beta chain). No antigen is known for it. No base qualities exist here, and no much larger clone lies one base off it. This record belongs to a study of Ad26.COV2.S vaccination and SARS-CoV-2 variants (dated by TCRdb to about 2021). Regarding the complete study: Vaccine-arm donors were drawn from COV1001, a multicentre, randomized, double-blind, placebo-controlled phase I-IIa trial of Ad26.COV2.S in healthy adults. Trial participants were randomized into five groups of five: low-dose or high-dose Ad26.COV2.S given once or twice, or placebo on both occasions. TCRbeta repertoire sequencing was used to assess the specificity and breadth of SARS-CoV-2-reactive T cell receptors after Ad26.COV2.S vaccination. Ad26.COV2.S was given intramuscularly at 5x10^10 or 1x10^11 viral particles, as a single shot or as two shots 56 days apart. A total of about 30 samples were included in the TCR-sequenced set, comprising about 20 Ad26.COV2.S vaccine recipients, 5 placebo recipients and 8 SARS-CoV-2 convalescent individuals. Blinding of investigators to trial group allocation was maintained during experiments and outcome assessment. Findings and caveats that apply to the study as a whole: According to the authors, total T cell responses may have been underestimated by the TCR breadth and depth analyses. Spike-specific TCR breadth was higher in Ad26.COV2.S recipients than in placebo recipients (P = 0.0014). Vaccine and placebo recipients had similar non-spike TCR breadth, a finding consistent with the vaccine containing only spike. After vaccination, substantial breadth of spike-specific CD8+ and CD4+ T cell responses was reported. The study was not powered for comparison of responses between vaccine doses or regimens.

TCRbeta CDR3 regions were sequenced with the immunoSEQ Assay. After extraction, genomic DNA underwent amplification by bias-controlled multiplex PCR, followed by high-throughput sequencing. In the authors' own workflow: To quantify the absolute abundance of every unique TCRbeta CDR3 region, sequences were collapsed and filtered. T cell fraction was estimated by normalizing TCRbeta template counts to usable DNA, with usable DNA measured through amplification of reference genes found in all nucleated cells. Repertoire TCRs were annotated as SARS-CoV-2-specific when V gene, CDR3 amino acid sequence and J gene were exactly matched to a known reactive TCR set. The reference SARS-CoV-2 TCR set came from MIRA and was filtered for enrichment in COVID-19-positive ImmuneCODE repertoires, removing public or cross-reactive TCRs. Using the MIRA antigens, annotated TCRs were further analysed by specific ORF or by position within an ORF. Breadth was defined as annotated unique rearrangements over total unique productive rearrangements; depth was the summed frequency of those rearrangements. TCR breadth was compared between groups using two-sided Wilcoxon rank-sum tests. TCRdb stores this immuneACCESS table with in-frame sequences only. Part of the clones is absent; in the studies checked, under half of the shortfall reflects unresolved V genes, and no reason is known for the rest. The DNA was the basis for D and trimming; V, J and clone size are from that table. The sample has about 420,000 clones on record, 88% of them singletons. The ten largest make up around 3.6% of the sample.

This specimen's treatment or condition label, per the study, means: around 19 received Ad26.COV2.S at low or high dose, single or two shots; about five received placebo; per-sample allocation not given. Repertoires of vaccine and placebo recipients were sequenced from samples taken on day 63 after the first injection. Between 29 July and 7 August 2020, Cohort 1b enrolled around 24 adults aged 18-55 years at one site in Boston, USA. Ad26.COV2.S was a replication-incompetent adenovirus type 26 vector that expressed a prefusion-stabilized SARS-CoV-2 spike protein derived from the original Wuhan strain. The specimen comprised peripheral blood, sampled in a trial of Ad26.COV2.S vaccine versus placebo. The origin of this receptor is a person aged 18-65 years who received the Ad26.COV2.S COVID-19 vaccine or a placebo.

The CDR3 amino acid sequence is: CASSKQGANSPLHF. In nucleotide form, the sequence is TGTGCCAGCAGCAAACAGGGGGCCAATTCACCCCTCCACTTT. This sequence uses TRBV5-4 and TRBJ1-6, with 9 junctional bases fitting TRBD1. Counted from cysteine to phenylalanine, this CDR3 has 14 amino acids. The read is trimmed to its CDR3 DNA, 42 bases read in frame from base 1. CDR1 and CDR2 are drawn from the germline V gene (reference sequence): SGHNT, YYREEE. Here V drops 4 bases and J drops 7 bases, and the junction holds 3 bases not matched to any gene.